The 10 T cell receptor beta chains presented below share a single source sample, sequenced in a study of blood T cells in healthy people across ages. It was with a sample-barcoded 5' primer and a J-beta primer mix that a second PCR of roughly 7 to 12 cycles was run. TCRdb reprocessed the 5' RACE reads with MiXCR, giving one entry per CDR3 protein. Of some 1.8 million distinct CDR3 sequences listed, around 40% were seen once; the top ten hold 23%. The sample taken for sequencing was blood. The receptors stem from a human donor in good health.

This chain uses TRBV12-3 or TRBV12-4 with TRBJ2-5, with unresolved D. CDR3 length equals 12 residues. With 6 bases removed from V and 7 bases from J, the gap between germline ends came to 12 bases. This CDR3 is CASSLTAGTQYF. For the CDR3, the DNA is TGTGCCAGCAGCCTTACCGCCGGGACCCAGTACTTC.

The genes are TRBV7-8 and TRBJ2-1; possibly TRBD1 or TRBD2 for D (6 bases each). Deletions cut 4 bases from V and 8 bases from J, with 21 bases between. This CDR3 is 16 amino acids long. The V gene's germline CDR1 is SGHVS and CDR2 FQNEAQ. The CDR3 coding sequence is TGTGCCAGCAGCTCCCCCCACGGGGGCGCACGGGATGAGCAGTTCTTC. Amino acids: CASSSPHGGARDEQFF.

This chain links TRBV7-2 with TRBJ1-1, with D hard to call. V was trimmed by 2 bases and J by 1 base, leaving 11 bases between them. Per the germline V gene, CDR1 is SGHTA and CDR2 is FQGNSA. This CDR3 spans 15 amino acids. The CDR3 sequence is CASSLQPARNTEAFF. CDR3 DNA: TGTGCCAGCAGCTTACAACCGGCCCGGAACACTGAAGCTTTCTTT.

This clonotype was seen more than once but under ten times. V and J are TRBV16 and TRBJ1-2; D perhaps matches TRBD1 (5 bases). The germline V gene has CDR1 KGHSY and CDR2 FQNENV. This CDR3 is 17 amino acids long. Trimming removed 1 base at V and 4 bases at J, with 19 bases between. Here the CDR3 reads CASSQWGRAPAGYGYTF. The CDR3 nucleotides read TGTGCCAGCAGCCAATGGGGCAGGGCCCCGGCTGGCTATGGCTACACCTTC.

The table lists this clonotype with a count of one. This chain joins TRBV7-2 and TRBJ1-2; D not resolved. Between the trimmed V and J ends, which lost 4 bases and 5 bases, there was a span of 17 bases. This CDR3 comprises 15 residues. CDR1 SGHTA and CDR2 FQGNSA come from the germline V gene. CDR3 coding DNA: TGTGCCAGCAGCTCCACCCAAGGGTACTTATATGGCTACACCTTC. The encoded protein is CASSSTQGYLYGYTF.

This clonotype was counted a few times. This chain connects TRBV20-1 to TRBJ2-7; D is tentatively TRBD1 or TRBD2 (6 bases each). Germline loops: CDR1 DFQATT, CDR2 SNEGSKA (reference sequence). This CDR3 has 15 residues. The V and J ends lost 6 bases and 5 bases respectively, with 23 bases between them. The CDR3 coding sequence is TGCAGTGCCCTCGGGAGTTCTCAGGGGAGCGACGAGCAGTACTTC. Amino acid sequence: CSALGSSQGSDEQYF.

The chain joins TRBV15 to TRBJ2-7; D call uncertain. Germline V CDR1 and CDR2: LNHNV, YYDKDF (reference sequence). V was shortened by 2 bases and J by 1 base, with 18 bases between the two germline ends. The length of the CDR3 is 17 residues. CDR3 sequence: CATSRSDGIPGSYEQYF. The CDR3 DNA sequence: TGTGCCACCAGCAGAAGTGATGGAATCCCTGGATCCTACGAGCAGTACTTC.

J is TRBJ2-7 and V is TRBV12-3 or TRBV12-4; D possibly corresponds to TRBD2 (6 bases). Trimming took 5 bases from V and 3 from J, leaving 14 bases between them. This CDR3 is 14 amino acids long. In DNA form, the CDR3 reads TGTGCCAGCAGTCCACCGGGACTGCACTACGAGCAGTACTTC. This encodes CASSPPGLHYEQYF.

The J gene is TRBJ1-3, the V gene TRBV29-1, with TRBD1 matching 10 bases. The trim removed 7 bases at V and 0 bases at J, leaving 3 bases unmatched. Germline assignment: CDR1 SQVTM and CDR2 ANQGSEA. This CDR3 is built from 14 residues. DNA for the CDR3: TGCAGCGCCGGGACAGGGGTCTCTGGAAACACCATATATTTT. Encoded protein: CSAGTGVSGNTIYF.

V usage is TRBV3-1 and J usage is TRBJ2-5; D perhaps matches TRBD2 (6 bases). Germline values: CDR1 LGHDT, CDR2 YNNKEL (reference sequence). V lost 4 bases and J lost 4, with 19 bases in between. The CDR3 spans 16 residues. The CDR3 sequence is CASSPQGGGRGETQYF. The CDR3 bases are TGTGCCAGCAGCCCTCAAGGTGGGGGGAGAGGAGAGACCCAGTACTTC.